Here is one TCR beta chain with its context. The sample comes from a study of cytomegalovirus exposure and HLA in healthy donors. This CDR3 has 17 residues. V dropped 6 bases and J dropped 4 bases, with 19 bases sitting between them. The germline V gene encodes CDR1 MNHEY and CDR2 SMNVEV (reference sequence). Use of 60 Vbeta and 13 Jbeta primers characterized the PCR. TCRdb keeps only in-frame clones here, not all; method: immunoSEQ multiplex PCR. The sample lists over 85,000 clones, roughly 85% occurring once. Though nominally healthy at sampling, donors likely had unrecorded immune exposures. Sample: PBMCs. This receptor was identified in a man in his forties or fifties in good health and CMV-seronegative. This chain connects TRBV27 to TRBJ2-6, with no clear D. The DNA for the CDR3 is TGTGCCAGCAGCCCCGGTGTTCGGGTATCGGGGGCCAACGTCCTGACTTTC. It yields the protein CASSPGVRVSGANVLTF.